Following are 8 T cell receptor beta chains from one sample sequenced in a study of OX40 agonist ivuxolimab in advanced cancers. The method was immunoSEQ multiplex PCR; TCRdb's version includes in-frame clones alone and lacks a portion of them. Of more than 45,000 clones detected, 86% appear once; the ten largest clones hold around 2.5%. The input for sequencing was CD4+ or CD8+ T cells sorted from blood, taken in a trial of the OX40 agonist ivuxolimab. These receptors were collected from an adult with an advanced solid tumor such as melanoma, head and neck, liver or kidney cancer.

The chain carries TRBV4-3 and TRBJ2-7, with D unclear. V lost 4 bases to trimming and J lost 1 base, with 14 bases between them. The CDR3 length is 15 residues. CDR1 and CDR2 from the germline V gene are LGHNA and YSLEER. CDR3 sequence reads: CASSRRWEVSYEQYF. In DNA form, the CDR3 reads TGCGCCAGCAGCCGAAGGTGGGAAGTGTCCTACGAGCAGTACTTC.

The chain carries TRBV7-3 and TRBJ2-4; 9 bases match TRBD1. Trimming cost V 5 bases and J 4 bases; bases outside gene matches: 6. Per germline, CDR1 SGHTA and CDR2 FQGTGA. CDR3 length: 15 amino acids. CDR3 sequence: CASSTPDRGKNIQYF. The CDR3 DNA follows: TGTGCCAGCAGCACGCCCGACAGGGGGAAAAACATTCAGTACTTC.

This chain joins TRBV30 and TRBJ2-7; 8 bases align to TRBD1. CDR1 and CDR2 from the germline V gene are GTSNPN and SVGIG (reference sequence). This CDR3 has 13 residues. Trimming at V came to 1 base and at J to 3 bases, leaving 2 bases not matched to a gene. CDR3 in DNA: TGTGCCTGGAGTGGAGACAGGGGCTACGAGCAGTACTTC. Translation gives CAWSGDRGYEQYF.

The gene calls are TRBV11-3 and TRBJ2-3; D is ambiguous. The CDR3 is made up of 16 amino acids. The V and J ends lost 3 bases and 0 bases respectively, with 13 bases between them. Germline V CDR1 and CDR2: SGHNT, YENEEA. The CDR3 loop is CASSFPRDASTDTQYF. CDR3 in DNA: TGTGCCAGCAGCTTCCCTAGGGATGCTAGCACAGATACGCAGTATTTT.

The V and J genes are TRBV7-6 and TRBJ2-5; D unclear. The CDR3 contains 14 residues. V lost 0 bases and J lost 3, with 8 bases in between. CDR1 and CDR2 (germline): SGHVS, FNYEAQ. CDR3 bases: TGTGCCAGCAGCTTAGCGAATATCGAAGAGACCCAGTACTTC. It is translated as CASSLANIEETQYF.

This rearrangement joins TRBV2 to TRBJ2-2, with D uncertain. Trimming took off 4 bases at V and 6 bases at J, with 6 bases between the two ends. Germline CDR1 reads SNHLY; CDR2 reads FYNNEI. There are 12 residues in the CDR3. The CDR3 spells CASSARPGELFF. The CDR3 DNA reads TGTGCCAGCAGTGCCCGGCCCGGGGAGCTGTTTTTT.

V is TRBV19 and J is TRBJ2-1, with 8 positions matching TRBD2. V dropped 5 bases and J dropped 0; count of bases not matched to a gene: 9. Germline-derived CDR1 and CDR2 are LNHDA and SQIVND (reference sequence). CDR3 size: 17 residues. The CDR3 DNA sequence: TGTGCCAGTAGTCGCCAGCGGGGGCCAAGCTCCTACAATGAGCAGTTCTTC. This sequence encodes CASSRQRGPSSYNEQFF.

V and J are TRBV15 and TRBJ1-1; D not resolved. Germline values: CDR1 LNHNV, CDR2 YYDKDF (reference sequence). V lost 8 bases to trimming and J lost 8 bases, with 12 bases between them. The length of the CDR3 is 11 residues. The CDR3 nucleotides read TGTGCCACCCGACACGATTTCGAAGCTTTCTTT. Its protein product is CATRHDFEAFF. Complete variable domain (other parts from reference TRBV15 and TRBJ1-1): DAMVIQNPRYQVTQFGKPVTLSCSQTLNHNVMYWYQQKSSQAPKLLFHYYDKDFNNEADTPDNFQSRRPNTSFCFLDIRSPGLGDTAMYLCATRHDFEAFFGQGTRLTVV.